This T cell receptor beta chain was captured in a study of blood T cell repertoires in COVID-19. Overall study: Samples taken during acute and convalescent COVID-19 were collected in the United States, Italy and Spain. T cells, B-cell-depleted T cells, or PBMCs supplied cDNA or gDNA.

This clone was found a few times. Clones were read by immunoSEQ multiplex PCR, and TCRdb kept only the in-frame ones, dropping some. In the table there are 110,000 or so clones, approximately 79% of which are singletons. Sequenced input: peripheral blood. The clonotype comes from a man in his fifties with acute or convalescent COVID-19.

This CDR3 is CASRQGSSGNTIYF. DNA of the CDR3: TGTGCCAGCCGACAGGGCAGCTCTGGAAACACCATATATTTT. The chain carries TRBV2 and TRBJ1-3, with 7 bases identical to TRBD1. Germline values: CDR1 SNHLY, CDR2 FYNNEI. This CDR3 is 14 amino acids long. J gave up 0 bases and V 8 bases, and 4 bases lay outside the gene matches. The full variable domain, in which reference TRBV2 and TRBJ1-3 provide the parts outside the CDR3, is EPEVTQTPSHQVTQMGQEVILRCVPISNHLYFYWYRQILGQKVEFLVSFYNNEISEKSEIFDDQFSVERPDGSNFTLKIRSTKLEDSAMYFCASRQGSSGNTIYFGEGSWLTVV.